The clone carrying this T cell receptor (beta chain) was observed once. What it binds is not known. At collection, donors were nominally healthy, but unrecorded immune exposures were probable. The CDR3 covers 18 residues. V shed 6 bases and J 5 bases; nucleotides not matched to a gene: 18. The germline V gene has CDR1 LNHDA and CDR2 SQIVND (reference sequence). In the PCR, 60 Vbeta and 13 Jbeta primers were used. Assay used: immunoSEQ multiplex PCR; TCRdb lists only in-frame clones, some missing. The top ten clones hold over 0.3% of a sample with around 270,000 clones, around 80% of them seen once. This entry comes from a study of cytomegalovirus exposure and HLA in healthy donors. Study context: Drawn from HLA-typed donors, around 85 million unique TCRs were held in an early data release.

Study conclusions and caveats: The study reported that TCR beta sequences accurately predicted HLA-A and HLA-B alleles in most subjects. CMV serostatus was the sole immune exposure data available.

The gene calls are TRBV19 and TRBJ2-1; 8 nucleotides agree with TRBD1. The receptor comes from a girl aged 2-10 years in good health and CMV-seronegative. The sequencing input was PBMCs. The CDR3 DNA reads as TGTGCCAGTAGCCATCAGGGACAGGCTTCTTCCCCCCACAATGAGCAGTTCTTC. It translates to CASSHQGQASSPHNEQFF.